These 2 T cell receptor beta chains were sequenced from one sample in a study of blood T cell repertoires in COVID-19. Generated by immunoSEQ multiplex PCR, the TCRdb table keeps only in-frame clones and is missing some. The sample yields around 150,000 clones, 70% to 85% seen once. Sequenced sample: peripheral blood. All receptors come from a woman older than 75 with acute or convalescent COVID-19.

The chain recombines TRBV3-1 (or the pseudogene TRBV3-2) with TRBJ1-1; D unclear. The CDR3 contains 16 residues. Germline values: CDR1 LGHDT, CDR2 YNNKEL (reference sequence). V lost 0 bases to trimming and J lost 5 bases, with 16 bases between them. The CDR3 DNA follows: TGTGCCAGCAGCCAAGAAGCGGGGAGGAAGAAGACTGAAGCTTTCTTT. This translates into CASSQEAGRKKTEAFF.

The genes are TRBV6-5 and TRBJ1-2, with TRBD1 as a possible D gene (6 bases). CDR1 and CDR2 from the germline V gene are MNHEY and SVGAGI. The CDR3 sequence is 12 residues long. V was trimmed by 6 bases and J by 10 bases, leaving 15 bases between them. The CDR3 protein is CASRTGALHYTF. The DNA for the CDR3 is TGTGCCAGCAGGACAGGCGCCTTACACTACACCTTC.